The 29 T cell receptor beta chains listed next were all sequenced from one sample in a study of T cells expressing NK-cell markers. TCRdb re-called the 5' RACE reads and shows each CDR3 protein once, DNA omitted. There are about 260,000 distinct CDR3 sequences in the sample, with approximately 0.39% held by the top ten. Sequencing used blood T cells: a sorted CD56 or NKG2C T cell subset, CD4+ or CD8+ T cells, or bulk PBMC T cells (not recorded which). These receptors originate from a man in his late teens or twenties in good health.

The chain links TRBV4-3 to TRBJ2-1; with no DNA, the TCRdb D assignment of TRBD2 cannot be verified. Germline V gene lookup returns CDR1 LGHNA and CDR2 YSLEER. CDR3 length equals 17 residues. The CDR3 sequence is CASSQGQLAGVMGEQFF.

The rearrangement joins TRBV24-1 to TRBJ2-1; the TCRdb call, TRBD2, lacks DNA for checking. This CDR3 contains 16 residues. Germline V gene data show CDR1 as KGHDR and CDR2 as SFDVKD. The CDR3 is CATSSTSGSLVNEQFF.

This rearrangement joins TRBV5-5 to TRBJ2-3; TCRdb lists TRBD2, though no DNA is available to test this call. Germline loops: CDR1 SGHKS, CDR2 YYEKEE (reference sequence). The CDR3 length is 15 residues. CDR3 amino acids: CASSFSGISTDTQYF.

The rearrangement uses TRBV28 and TRBJ2-1; lacking DNA, the TRBD2 call made by TCRdb goes unchecked. From germline, CDR1 is MDHEN and CDR2 SYDVKM. The CDR3 extends over 14 amino acids. The CDR3 reads CATRGAGDRGEQFF. The whole variable domain, remainder taken from reference TRBV28 and TRBJ2-1, is DVKVTQSSRYLVKRTGEKVFLECVQDMDHENMFWYRQDPGLGLRLIYFSYDVKMKEKGDIPEGYSVSREKKERFSLILESASTNQTSMYLCATRGAGDRGEQFFGPGTRLTVL.

The chain carries TRBV27 and TRBJ2-7; TCRdb designates TRBD2, a call that cannot be tested without DNA. Germline values: CDR1 MNHEY, CDR2 SMNVEV (reference sequence). This CDR3 spans 16 amino acids. The CDR3 region is CASSPHHGTSGTEQYF.

This chain connects TRBV20-1 to TRBJ1-1; TCRdb's D call, TRBD1, is unchecked because there is no DNA. The CDR3 has 15 amino acids. Per the germline V gene, CDR1 is DFQATT and CDR2 is SNEGSKA (reference sequence). The CDR3 loop is CSARVSGGRDTEAFF.

This chain links TRBV27 with TRBJ2-7; as DNA is missing, the TRBD1 call by TCRdb cannot be tested. The CDR3 is made up of 13 amino acids. Per the germline V gene, CDR1 is MNHEY and CDR2 is SMNVEV (reference sequence). CDR3 protein: CASSGQRTYEQYF.

The rearrangement links TRBV12-3 or TRBV12-4 to TRBJ2-1; TCRdb outputs TRBD1, but without DNA this stays unchecked. CDR3 length: 15 amino acids. The CDR3 sequence is CASSSAGAPYNEQFF.

CDR3 sequence: CASSPGHHTDTQYF. This chain joins TRBV7-2 and TRBJ2-3; absent DNA, TCRdb's TRBD1 call cannot be checked. The CDR3 covers 14 residues. Germline V gene data show CDR1 as SGHTA and CDR2 as FQGNSA.

The chain carries TRBV6-1 and TRBJ2-1. This CDR3 region has 13 residues. Germline V gene data show CDR1 as MNHNS and CDR2 as SASEGT. CDR3 loop: CASKRGLGNEQFF.

The chain links TRBV6-5 to TRBJ1-2; TCRdb indicates TRBD1, and absent DNA this call remains unverified. Germline V gene lookup returns CDR1 MNHEY and CDR2 SVGAGI. CDR3 length: 14 residues. CDR3: CASGQALANYGYTF.

The V and J genes are TRBV6-1 and TRBJ1-1; as DNA is missing, the TRBD1 call by TCRdb cannot be tested. The CDR3 totals 13 residues. The germline V gene encodes CDR1 MNHNS and CDR2 SASEGT. This chain's CDR3 is CASTQGVNTEAFF.

The CDR3 protein is CASSVVGTSIMETQYF. This rearrangement joins TRBV9 to TRBJ2-5; the TRBD2 assignment by TCRdb is unverifiable without DNA. The CDR3 is made up of 16 amino acids. Germline CDR1 reads SGDLS; CDR2 reads YYNGEE.

The V call is TRBV5-1, the J call TRBJ2-1; without DNA, the TCRdb call of TRBD1 cannot be checked. This CDR3 is 14 amino acids long. The germline V gene encodes CDR1 SGHRS and CDR2 YFSETQ. The chain's CDR3 is CASSGGTGESEQFF.

The rearrangement joins TRBV11-2 to TRBJ1-1; the D call of TRBD1 rests on TCRdb alone, since no DNA is present to check it. The germline V gene has CDR1 SGHAT and CDR2 FQNNGV. This CDR3 has 16 residues. CDR3 sequence reads: CASSVLNRGLDTEAFF.

The chain is built from TRBV20-1 and TRBJ1-4; TCRdb designates TRBD1, a call that cannot be tested without DNA. Per germline, CDR1 DFQATT and CDR2 SNEGSKA (reference sequence). CDR3 length equals 16 residues. The chain's CDR3 is CSAREPNRETSEKLFF.

The chain recombines TRBV15 with TRBJ2-5; TCRdb indicates TRBD2, and absent DNA this call remains unverified. The CDR3 is 14 residues long. Germline V gene lookup returns CDR1 LNHNV and CDR2 YYDKDF (reference sequence). The chain's CDR3 is CATSRLGLAETQYF.

The chain employs TRBV4-3 and TRBJ1-2. The length of the CDR3 is 13 residues. Germline V CDR1 and CDR2: LGHNA, YSLEER. The chain's CDR3 is CASSQGRVRGYTF.

V gene TRBV12-3 or TRBV12-4 combines with J gene TRBJ2-2; without DNA, the TCRdb call of TRBD1 cannot be checked. This CDR3 has 16 amino acids. The chain's CDR3 is CASSLKARASGGELFF.

This chain joins TRBV10-3 and TRBJ2-7; TCRdb proposes TRBD2, but this gene call is untestable without DNA. CDR3 length: 15 residues. CDR1 and CDR2 (germline): ENHRY, SYGVKD. The CDR3 here is CAISAGREGTYEQYF.

This chain connects TRBV19 to TRBJ2-7; the D gene TCRdb calls, TRBD2, cannot be checked with no DNA. The CDR3 is made up of 16 amino acids. Germline lookup yields CDR1 LNHDA and CDR2 SQIVND (reference sequence). CDR3 amino acids: CASSRGLAGVDDEQYF.

The chain combines TRBV24-1 with TRBJ1-5. CDR3 length: 14 residues. Germline CDR1 and CDR2: KGHDR and SFDVKD. The CDR3 spells CATSDRRWRQPQHF.

The V call is TRBV7-8, the J call TRBJ2-1; TCRdb indicates TRBD2, and absent DNA this call remains unverified. Germline V CDR1 and CDR2: SGHVS, FQNEAQ. CDR3 size: 13 residues. CDR3 amino acids: CASSLRVREVSFF.

The chain links TRBV20-1 to TRBJ1-3; the D gene TCRdb calls, TRBD1, cannot be checked with no DNA. CDR1 and CDR2 (germline): DFQATT, SNEGSKA (reference sequence). The CDR3 runs 14 residues. The chain's CDR3 is CSASRGYSGNTIYF.

This chain joins TRBV29-1 and TRBJ1-2. Germline V gene data show CDR1 as SQVTM and CDR2 as ANQGSEA. This CDR3 is 12 amino acids long. CDR3 in amino acids: CSVSPGSSVDTF.

The CDR3 sequence is CASSVTGSEGYTF. J is TRBJ1-2 and V is TRBV7-9; the D call of TRBD1 rests on TCRdb alone, since no DNA is present to check it. The CDR3 totals 13 residues. Germline V lookup: CDR1 SEHNR, CDR2 FQNEAQ (reference sequence).

V is TRBV24-1 and J is TRBJ2-1; TCRdb's D call, TRBD1, is unchecked because there is no DNA. CDR1 and CDR2 from the germline V gene are KGHDR and SFDVKD. The CDR3 is made up of 15 amino acids. The CDR3 here is CATSEPTGGNNEQFF.

The gene calls are TRBV4-2 and TRBJ2-2; the D call from TCRdb, TRBD2, cannot be confirmed without DNA. CDR1 and CDR2 from the germline V gene are LGHNA and YNFKEQ. The CDR3 sequence is 18 residues long. The CDR3 loop is CASSPPGRARSDTGELFF.

This chain uses TRBV12-3 or TRBV12-4 with TRBJ2-3; the TCRdb D gene call, TRBD1, has no DNA to confirm it. This CDR3 is built from 15 residues. The CDR3 protein is CASRWTGGGTDTQYF.